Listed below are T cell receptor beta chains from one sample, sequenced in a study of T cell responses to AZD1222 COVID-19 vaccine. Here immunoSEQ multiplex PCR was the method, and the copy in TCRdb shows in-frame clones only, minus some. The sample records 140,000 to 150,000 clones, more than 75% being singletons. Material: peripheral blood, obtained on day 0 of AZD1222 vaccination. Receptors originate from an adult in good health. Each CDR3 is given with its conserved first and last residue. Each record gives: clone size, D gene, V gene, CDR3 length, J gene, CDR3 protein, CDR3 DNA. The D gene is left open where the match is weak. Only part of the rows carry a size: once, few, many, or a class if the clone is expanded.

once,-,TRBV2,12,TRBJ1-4,CASSEAQEKLFF,TGTGCCAGCAGTGAAGCGCAGGAAAAACTGTTTTTT
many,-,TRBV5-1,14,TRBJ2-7,CASSSPSQGSEQYF,TGCGCCAGCAGCAGCCCGTCGCAGGGGAGCGAGCAGTACTTC
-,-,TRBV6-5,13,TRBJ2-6,CASRGSGANVLTF,TGTGCCAGCAGAGGCTCTGGGGCCAACGTCCTGACTTTC
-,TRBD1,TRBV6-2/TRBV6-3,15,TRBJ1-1,CASSYTQGARTEAFF,TGTGCCAGCAGTTACACACAGGGGGCGCGCACTGAAGCTTTCTTT
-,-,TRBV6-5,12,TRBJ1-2,CASSGGAGGYTF,TGTGCCAGCTCCGGGGGCGCCGGTGGCTACACCTTC
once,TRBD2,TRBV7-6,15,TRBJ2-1,CASSLKGGGYNEQFF,TGTGCCAGCAGCTTGAAAGGCGGGGGTTACAATGAGCAGTTCTTC
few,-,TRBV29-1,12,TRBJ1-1,CSVGRGGTEAFF,TGCAGCGTTGGGCGGGGAGGGACTGAAGCTTTCTTT
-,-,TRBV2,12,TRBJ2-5,CASNRATETQYF,TGTGCCAGCAACAGGGCCACAGAGACCCAGTACTTC
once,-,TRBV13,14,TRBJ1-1,CASSLVGGHTEAFF,TGTGCCAGCAGCTTAGTTGGGGGCCACACTGAAGCTTTCTTT
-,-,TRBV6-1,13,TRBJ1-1,CASSEGLGAEAFF,TGTGCCAGCAGTGAAGGTTTAGGGGCTGAAGCTTTCTTT
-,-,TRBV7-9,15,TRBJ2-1,CASRGWTVGLNEQFF,TGTGCCAGCAGGGGATGGACAGTGGGTTTGAATGAGCAGTTCTTC
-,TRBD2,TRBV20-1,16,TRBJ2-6,CSACGGGRPGANVLTF,TGCAGTGCTTGTGGCGGGGGGAGGCCTGGGGCCAACGTCCTGACTTTC
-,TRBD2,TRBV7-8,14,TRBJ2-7,CASSLGARGYEQYF,TGTGCCAGCAGCTTAGGGGCGCGGGGGTACGAGCAGTACTTC
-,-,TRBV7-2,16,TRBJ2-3,CASSLALGAGWDTQYF,TGTGCCAGCAGCTTAGCGCTCGGTGCGGGGTGGGATACGCAGTATTTT